The T cell receptor beta chain under discussion was sequenced for a study of technical replicates of blood from a few donors (dated by TCRdb to about 2017). Points on this clone: Its specific antigen is unknown. The sample holds no much larger clone one base away, and base qualities are not on file.

The CDR3 measures 14 amino acids from cysteine to phenylalanine. Kept here is only the CDR3 DNA, which spans 42 bases and is read in frame from base 1. CDR1 LGHNA and CDR2 YNFKEQ are derived from the germline V gene. The junction shows trimming of 4 bases on V and 0 bases on J, plus 10 bases between the germline ends. The protocol used for the library was the immunoSEQ multiplex PCR assay. In its TCRdb copy, this immuneACCESS table keeps in-frame sequences only and misses some clones. Where compared with another copy, unresolved V genes explain less than half of these, and the others have no known cause. This sample holds 60,000 to 90,000 clones; 95% were observed only once. The ten largest clones represent 0.2% to 0.3% of the sample.

This receptor was taken from a human donor in good health. The sequence joins TRBV4-2 to TRBJ2-7; the D gene assignment is ambiguous. Material for sequencing was T cells isolated from PBMCs. DNA sequence: TGTGCCAGCAGCCTCGGTTCTAGCTCCTACGAGCAGTACTTC. Its amino acids are CASSLGSSSYEQYF.